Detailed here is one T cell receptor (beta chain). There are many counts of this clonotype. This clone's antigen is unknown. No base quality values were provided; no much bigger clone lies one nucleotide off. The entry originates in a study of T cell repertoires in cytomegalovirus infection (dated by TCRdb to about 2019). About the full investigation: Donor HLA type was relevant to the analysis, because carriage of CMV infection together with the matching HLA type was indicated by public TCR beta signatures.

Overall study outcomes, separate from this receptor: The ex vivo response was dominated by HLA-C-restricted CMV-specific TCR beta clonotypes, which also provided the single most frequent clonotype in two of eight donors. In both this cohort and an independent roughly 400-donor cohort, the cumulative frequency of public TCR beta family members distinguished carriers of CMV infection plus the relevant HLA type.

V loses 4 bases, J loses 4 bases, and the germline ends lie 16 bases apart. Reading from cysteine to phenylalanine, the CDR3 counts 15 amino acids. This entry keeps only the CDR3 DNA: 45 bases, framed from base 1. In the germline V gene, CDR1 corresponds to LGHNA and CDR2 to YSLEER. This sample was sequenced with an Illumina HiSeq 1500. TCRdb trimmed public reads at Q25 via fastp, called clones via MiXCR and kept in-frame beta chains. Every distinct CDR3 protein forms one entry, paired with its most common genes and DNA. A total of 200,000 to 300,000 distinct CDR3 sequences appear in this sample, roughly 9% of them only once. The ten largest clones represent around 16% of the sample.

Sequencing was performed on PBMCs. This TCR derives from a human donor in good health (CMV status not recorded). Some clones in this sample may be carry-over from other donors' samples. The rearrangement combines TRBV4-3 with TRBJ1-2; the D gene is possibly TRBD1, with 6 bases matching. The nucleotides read TGCGCCAGCAGCCCTGAAGCAGGGGCCGGCTATGGCTACACCTTC. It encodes CASSPEAGAGYGYTF.